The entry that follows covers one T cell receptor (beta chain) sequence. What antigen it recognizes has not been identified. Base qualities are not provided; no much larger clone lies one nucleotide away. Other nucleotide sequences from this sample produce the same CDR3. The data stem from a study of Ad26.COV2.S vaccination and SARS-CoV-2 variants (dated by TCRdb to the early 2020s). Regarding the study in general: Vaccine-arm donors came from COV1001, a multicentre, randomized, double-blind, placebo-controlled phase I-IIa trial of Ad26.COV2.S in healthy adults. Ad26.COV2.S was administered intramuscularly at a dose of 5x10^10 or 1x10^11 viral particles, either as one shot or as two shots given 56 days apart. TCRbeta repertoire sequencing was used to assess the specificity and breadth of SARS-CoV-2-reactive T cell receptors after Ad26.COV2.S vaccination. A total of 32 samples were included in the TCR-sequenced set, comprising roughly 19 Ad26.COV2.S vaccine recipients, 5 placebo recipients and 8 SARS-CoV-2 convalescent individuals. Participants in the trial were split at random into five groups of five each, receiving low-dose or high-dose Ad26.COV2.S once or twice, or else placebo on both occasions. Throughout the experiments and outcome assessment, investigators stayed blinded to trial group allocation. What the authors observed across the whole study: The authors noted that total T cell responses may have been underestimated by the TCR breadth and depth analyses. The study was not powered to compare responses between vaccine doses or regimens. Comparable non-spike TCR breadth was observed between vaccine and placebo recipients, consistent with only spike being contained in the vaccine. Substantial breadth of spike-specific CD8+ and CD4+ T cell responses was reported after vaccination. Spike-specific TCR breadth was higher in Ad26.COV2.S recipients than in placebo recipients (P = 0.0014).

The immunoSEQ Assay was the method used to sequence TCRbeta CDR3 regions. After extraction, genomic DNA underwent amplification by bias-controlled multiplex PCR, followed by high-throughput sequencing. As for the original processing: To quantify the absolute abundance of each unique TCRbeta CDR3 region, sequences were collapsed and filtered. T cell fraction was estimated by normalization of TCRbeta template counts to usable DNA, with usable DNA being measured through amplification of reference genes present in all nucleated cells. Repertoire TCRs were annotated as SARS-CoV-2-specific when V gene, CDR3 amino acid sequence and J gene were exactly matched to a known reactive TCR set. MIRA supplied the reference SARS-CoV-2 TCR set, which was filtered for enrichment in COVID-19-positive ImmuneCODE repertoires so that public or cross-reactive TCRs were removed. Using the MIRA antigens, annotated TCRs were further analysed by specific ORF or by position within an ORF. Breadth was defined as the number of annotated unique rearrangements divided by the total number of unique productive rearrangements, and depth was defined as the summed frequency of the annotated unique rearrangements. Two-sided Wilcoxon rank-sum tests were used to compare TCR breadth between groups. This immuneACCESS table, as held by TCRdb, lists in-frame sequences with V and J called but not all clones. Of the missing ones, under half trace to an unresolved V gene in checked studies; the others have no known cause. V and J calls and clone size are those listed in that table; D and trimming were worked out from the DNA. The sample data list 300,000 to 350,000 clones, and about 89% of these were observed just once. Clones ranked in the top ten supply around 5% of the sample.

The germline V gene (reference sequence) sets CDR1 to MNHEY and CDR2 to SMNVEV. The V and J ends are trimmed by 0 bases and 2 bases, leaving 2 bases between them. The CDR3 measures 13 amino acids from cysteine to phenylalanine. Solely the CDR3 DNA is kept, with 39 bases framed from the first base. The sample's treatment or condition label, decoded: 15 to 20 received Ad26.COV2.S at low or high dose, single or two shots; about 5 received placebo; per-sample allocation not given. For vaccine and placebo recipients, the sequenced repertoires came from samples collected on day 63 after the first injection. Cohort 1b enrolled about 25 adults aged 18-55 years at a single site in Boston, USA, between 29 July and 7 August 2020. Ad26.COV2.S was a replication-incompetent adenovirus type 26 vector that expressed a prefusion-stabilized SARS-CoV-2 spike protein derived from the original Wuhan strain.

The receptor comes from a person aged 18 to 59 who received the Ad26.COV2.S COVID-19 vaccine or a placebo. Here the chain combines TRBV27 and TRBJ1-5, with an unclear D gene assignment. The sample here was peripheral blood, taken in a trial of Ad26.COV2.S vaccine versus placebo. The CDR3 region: CASSLSGNQPQHF. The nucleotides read TGTGCCAGCAGTTTATCCGGCAATCAGCCCCAGCATTTT.